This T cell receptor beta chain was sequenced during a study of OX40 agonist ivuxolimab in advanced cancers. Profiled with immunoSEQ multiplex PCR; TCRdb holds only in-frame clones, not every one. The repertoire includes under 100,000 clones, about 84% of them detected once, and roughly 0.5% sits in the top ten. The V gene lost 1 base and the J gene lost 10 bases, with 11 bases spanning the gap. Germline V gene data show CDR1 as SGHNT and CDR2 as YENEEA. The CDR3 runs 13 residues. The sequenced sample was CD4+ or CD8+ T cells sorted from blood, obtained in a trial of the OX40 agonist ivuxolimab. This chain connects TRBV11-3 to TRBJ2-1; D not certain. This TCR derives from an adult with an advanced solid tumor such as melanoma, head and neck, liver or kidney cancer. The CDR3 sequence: CASSLVGQGEQFF. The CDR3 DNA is TGTGCCAGCAGCTTAGTGGGTCAAGGCGAGCAGTTCTTC.